Listed here are 28 T cell receptor beta chains from one sample, sequenced in a study of T-cell memory formation after mild COVID-19. TCRdb passed the 5' RACE reads through MiXCR, listing each CDR3 protein once. The data contain about 560,000 distinct CDR3 sequences, about 20% of them singletons. Sequencing was done on a sample of PBMCs or a T cell subset sorted from them (not recorded which). These receptors were taken from an adult woman who had mild COVID-19 (a few samples of this study predate the infection). Cell type and time point are not known.

This chain connects TRBV11-2 to TRBJ2-1; possibly TRBD2 for D (6 bases). The germline gives CDR1 SGHAT, CDR2 FQNNGV. The V gene lost 5 bases and the J gene lost 0 bases, with 14 bases spanning the gap. The CDR3 covers 16 residues. The CDR3 nucleotides are TGTGCCAGCAGCGAAACTAGCCCCGGCTCCTACAATGAGCAGTTCTTC. This translates into CASSETSPGSYNEQFF.

This clonotype was seen only a few times. The CDR3 protein is CASSLAGSRGRGTYNEQFF. Here the CDR3 DNA reads TGTGCCAGCAGCTTAGCCGGTAGTCGCGGGAGGGGAACGTACAATGAGCAGTTCTTC. This sequence joins TRBV7-2 and TRBJ2-1, with 9 bases aligning to TRBD2. V was pared by 0 bases and J by 4 bases, with 13 bases of the junction left unmatched. Germline assignment: CDR1 SGHTA and CDR2 FQGNSA. The CDR3 loop spans 19 amino acids.

V usage is TRBV7-2 and J usage is TRBJ1-5; weak D call: TRBD1 (6 bases). The CDR3 is made up of 15 amino acids. The germline gives CDR1 SGHTA, CDR2 FQGNSA. V shed 1 base and J shed 3 bases, with 10 bases lying between them. Here the CDR3 DNA reads TGTGCCAGCAGCTTAGAAACAGGGCCCAATCAGCCCCAGCATTTT. The encoded protein is CASSLETGPNQPQHF.

There are a few counts of this clonotype. This sequence joins TRBV7-2 and TRBJ1-1; D unresolved. Germline loops: CDR1 SGHTA, CDR2 FQGNSA. V lost 5 bases to trimming and J lost 4 bases, with 8 bases between them. The CDR3 spans 12 residues. DNA for the CDR3: TGTGCCAGCAGCCAGCGGATCACTGAAGCTTTCTTT. Translating gives CASSQRITEAFF.

This clonotype was observed a handful of times. The V and J genes are TRBV7-9 and TRBJ2-5; 8 bases are shared with TRBD1. CDR3 size: 16 residues. The germline V gene has CDR1 SEHNR and CDR2 FQNEAQ (reference sequence). The V and J ends lost 6 bases and 0 bases, in that order; junction bases with no gene match: 9. CDR3 sequence (DNA): TGTGCCAGCAGATTACCCGGACAGGGCTACCAAGAGACCCAGTACTTC. This sequence encodes CASRLPGQGYQETQYF.

This clonotype occurred a few times. This chain uses TRBV4-3 with TRBJ2-7; tentatively, D is TRBD1 (5 bases). This CDR3 has 15 amino acids. Trimming cost V 2 bases and J 6 bases, with 17 bases left between them. Germline CDR1 and CDR2: LGHNA and YSLEER. This CDR3 is CASSQQQESPSEQYF. In nucleotides, the CDR3 is TGCGCCAGCAGCCAACAACAGGAGTCACCCTCCGAGCAGTACTTC.

V usage is TRBV11-1 and J usage is TRBJ1-2; perhaps TRBD1 as D (6 bases). V was trimmed by 4 bases and J by 3 bases, leaving 15 bases between them. CDR3 length: 15 residues. Looked up from germline, CDR1 is SGHAT and CDR2 is FQDESV (reference sequence). CDR3 coding DNA: TGTGCCAGCAGCTCGAAACCGCGGACAGACTATGGCTACACCTTC. Protein sequence: CASSSKPRTDYGYTF.

This rearrangement joins TRBV7-9 to TRBJ2-6; D not resolved. CDR1 and CDR2 from the germline V gene are SEHNR and FQNEAQ (reference sequence). Trimming shortened V by 1 base and J by 4 bases, and 5 bases separated the two germline ends. The CDR3 is made up of 14 amino acids. CDR3 DNA: TGTGCCAGCAGCTTAGTTACCGGGGCCAACGTCCTGACTTTC. This translates into CASSLVTGANVLTF.

For the CDR3, the DNA is TGTGCCAGCAGCCCAACCTCCGGACAGGGGTTCAGCGATGAGCAGTTCTTC. Protein sequence: CASSPTSGQGFSDEQFF. The chain links TRBV9 to TRBJ2-1; TRBD1 aligns across 9 bases. This CDR3 region has 17 residues. Trimming removed 4 bases from V and 8 bases from J; junction bases left unmatched: 16. CDR1 and CDR2 from the germline V gene are SGDLS and YYNGEE.

The rearrangement uses TRBV3-1 and TRBJ2-6, with a weak D call TRBD1 (5 bases). Trimming removed 0 bases at V and 4 bases at J, with 10 bases between. Germline V CDR1 and CDR2: LGHDT, YNNKEL (reference sequence). The CDR3 runs to 16 residues. This CDR3 is CASSQDGHSGANVLTF. The CDR3 coding sequence is TGTGCCAGCAGCCAAGATGGACATTCGGGGGCCAACGTCCTGACTTTC.

In its sample, this clonotype was seen a few times. J is TRBJ2-7 and V is TRBV12-3 or TRBV12-4; D might be TRBD2 (5 bases). The CDR3 spans 15 residues. V gave up 1 base and J gave up 2 bases, with 12 bases separating them. The CDR3 spells CASSLGGLAPYEQYF. In nucleotides, the CDR3 is TGTGCCAGCAGTTTAGGAGGCCTAGCCCCCTACGAGCAGTACTTC.

This clonotype was found many times. This rearrangement joins TRBV7-3 to TRBJ2-1, with 9 bases aligning to TRBD1. There are 15 residues in the CDR3. Germline V gives CDR1 SGHTA, CDR2 FQGTGA. V was pared by 3 bases and J by 0 bases, with 0 bases of the junction left unmatched. The CDR3 DNA reads TGTGCCAGCAGCTTGACAGGGGGCTCCTACAATGAGCAGTTCTTC. Amino acid sequence: CASSLTGGSYNEQFF. The variable domain in full, with the rest retrieved from reference TRBV7-3 and TRBJ2-1, is GAGVSQTPSNKVTEKGKYVELRCDPISGHTALYWYRQSLGQGPEFLIYFQGTGAADDSGLPNDRFFAVRPEGSVSTLKIQRTERGDSAVYLCASSLTGGSYNEQFFGPGTRLTVL.

The chain employs TRBV24-1 and TRBJ2-7; 9 bases fit TRBD1. Germline CDR1 and CDR2: KGHDR and SFDVKD. The CDR3 has 15 amino acids. Trimming removed 4 bases from V and 2 bases from J; junction bases left unmatched: 5. The chain's CDR3 is CATSELQGAAYEQYF. CDR3 sequence (DNA): TGTGCCACCAGTGAATTACAGGGGGCGGCCTACGAGCAGTACTTC.

This clonotype turned up a few times. Here the CDR3 reads CSAAQPGQGRNEQFF. The CDR3 DNA is TGCAGTGCTGCCCAACCGGGACAGGGGAGGAATGAGCAGTTCTTC. This chain connects TRBV20-1 to TRBJ2-1, with TRBD1 matching 10 bases. Trimming took 5 bases from V and 7 from J; bases not matched to a gene: 11. Germline values: CDR1 DFQATT, CDR2 SNEGSKA (reference sequence). CDR3 length: 15 amino acids.

This clonotype was seen only a few times. The V call is TRBV6-2 or TRBV6-3, the J call TRBJ1-1, with D hard to call. Germline values: CDR1 MNHEY, CDR2 SVGEGT. The CDR3 contains 15 residues. Trimming pared 8 bases from V and 4 bases from J, leaving 20 bases between. The CDR3 protein is CASLYRPLRVTEAFF. The DNA of the CDR3 is TGTGCCAGCCTCTACCGACCGCTTCGGGTCACTGAAGCTTTCTTT.

This chain connects TRBV3-1 to TRBJ2-1, with 7 bases lining up with TRBD2. CDR1 is LGHDT and CDR2 is YNNKEL in the germline V gene (reference sequence). This CDR3 spans 17 amino acids. The V and J ends lost 1 base and 3 bases, in that order; junction bases with no gene match: 9. CDR3 nucleotides: TGTGCCAGCAGCCAAGTACAGGCGGGGGTCTACTACAATGAGCAGTTCTTC. Its protein is CASSQVQAGVYYNEQFF.

There are a few counts of this clonotype. The CDR3: CASSQDRLGYTF. Here the CDR3 DNA reads TGTGCCAGCAGCCAGGACAGACTTGGCTACACCTTC. The V call is TRBV7-2, the J call TRBJ1-2, with a possible D match to TRBD1 (6 bases). Trimming left V 5 bases short and J 7 bases short, with 11 bases between. CDR3 length equals 12 residues. Germline V gene sequence: CDR1 SGHTA, CDR2 FQGNSA.

The chain is built from TRBV5-1 and TRBJ2-4; 7 bases are shared with TRBD1. V was pared by 4 bases and J by 1 base, with 5 bases of the junction left unmatched. This CDR3 has 15 residues. From germline, CDR1 is SGHRS and CDR2 YFSETQ. CDR3 loop: CASSRNRGAKNIQYF. The CDR3 nucleotides are TGCGCCAGCAGCCGCAACAGGGGCGCCAAAAACATTCAGTACTTC.

This clonotype was counted between two and nine times. This chain links TRBV20-1 with TRBJ1-4; D gene uncertain. Deletions cut 1 base from V and 7 bases from J, with 16 bases between. The CDR3 contains 15 residues. Germline V gene sequence: CDR1 DFQATT, CDR2 SNEGSKA (reference sequence). CDR3 nucleotides: TGCAGTGCTAGAGCGAGCGGGAGGGCGGTTGAAAAACTGTTTTTT. Protein sequence: CSARASGRAVEKLFF.

This clonotype showed up just a few times. The rearrangement uses TRBV7-3 and TRBJ2-3; 7 nucleotides agree with TRBD2. Germline V gene data show CDR1 as SGHTA and CDR2 as FQGTGA. The V gene end was trimmed by 5 bases and the J gene end by 3 bases; junction bases not matched to a gene: 8. This CDR3 contains 15 residues. The CDR3: CASSPDGGGTDTQYF. In DNA form, the CDR3 reads TGTGCCAGCAGCCCCGATGGGGGGGGAACAGATACGCAGTATTTT.

The V and J genes are TRBV7-9 and TRBJ2-2; 7 bases are a match to TRBD2. The CDR3 extends over 16 amino acids. The V gene end was trimmed by 6 bases and the J gene end by 0 bases; junction bases not matched to a gene: 7. Per germline, CDR1 SEHNR and CDR2 FQNEAQ (reference sequence). The CDR3 nucleotides are TGTGCCAGCAGTCGCGGGAGCGGCGCGAACACCGGGGAGCTGTTTTTT. The encoded protein is CASSRGSGANTGELFF.

V gene TRBV6-1 combines with J gene TRBJ2-7; TRBD1 aligns across 9 bases. CDR3 length: 13 residues. Germline V gene data show CDR1 as MNHNS and CDR2 as SASEGT. V shed 9 bases and J 2 bases; nucleotides not matched to a gene: 5. CDR3 nucleotide sequence: TGTGCCAGTCGGACAGGGGCCCCCTACGAGCAGTACTTC. Amino acid sequence: CASRTGAPYEQYF.

This clonotype was detected a few times. The V and J genes are TRBV7-9 and TRBJ2-5, with 7 bases aligning to TRBD2. CDR3 length: 12 residues. CDR1 is SEHNR and CDR2 is FQNEAQ in the germline V gene (reference sequence). Unmatched junction bases numbered 7, after V lost 5 bases and J lost 10 bases. As DNA, the CDR3 is TGTGCCAGCAGCCAAGGCGCGGGGGACCAGTACTTC. The encoded protein is CASSQGAGDQYF.

J is TRBJ2-3 and V is TRBV4-2, with TRBD2 identical over 8 bases. Germline V gene sequence: CDR1 LGHNA, CDR2 YNFKEQ. CDR3 size: 16 residues. J gave up 6 bases and V 2 bases, and 10 bases lay outside the gene matches. This CDR3 reads CASSQIERERGDTQYF. DNA of the CDR3: TGTGCCAGCAGCCAAATTGAGCGGGAGAGAGGGGATACGCAGTATTTT.

At least ten counts were recorded for this clonotype. The chain uses TRBV7-2 and TRBJ1-2; D is possibly TRBD1 (6 bases). Deletions cut 5 bases from V and 0 bases from J, with 13 bases between. The CDR3 runs to 15 residues. The germline CDR1 and CDR2 sequences are SGHTA and FQGNSA. CDR3 bases: TGTGCCAGCAGCCCACAGACAGGCCCTAACTATGGCTACACCTTC. It encodes CASSPQTGPNYGYTF.

The rearrangement joins TRBV6-2 or TRBV6-3 to TRBJ2-2; D is undetermined. The CDR3 covers 13 residues. Trimming took 6 bases from V and 6 from J, leaving 11 bases between them. CDR1 and CDR2 (germline): MNHEY, SVGEGT. The CDR3 loop reads CASRALVSGELFF. The CDR3 region has the DNA TGTGCCAGCAGGGCTCTAGTGTCCGGGGAGCTGTTTTTT.

The chain is built from TRBV12-3 or TRBV12-4 and TRBJ2-7; 8 bases align to TRBD2. Unmatched junction bases numbered 9, after V lost 5 bases and J lost 3 bases. CDR3 length: 15 residues. DNA of the CDR3: TGTGCCAGCAGTGTCACTAGCGGCATTAACTACGAGCAGTACTTC. Protein product: CASSVTSGINYEQYF.

The rearrangement uses TRBV20-1 and TRBJ1-1, with D uncertain. Trimming stripped 6 bases from V and 1 base from J, with 9 bases between. The CDR3 is 12 amino acids. Germline values: CDR1 DFQATT, CDR2 SNEGSKA (reference sequence). The CDR3, as DNA: TGCAGTGCCGAAGCCGGGAACACTGAAGCTTTCTTT. Translated, it gives CSAEAGNTEAFF.